This record covers a single T cell receptor beta chain. These data come from a study of T cells expressing NK-cell markers. CDR1 is SGHRS and CDR2 is YFSETQ in the germline V gene. This CDR3 is built from 13 residues. TCRdb reanalyzed the 5' RACE reads, giving one entry per CDR3 protein sequence and no DNA. This table lists approximately 460,000 distinct CDR3 sequences. Sequenced: blood T cells: a sorted CD56 or NKG2C T cell subset, CD4+ or CD8+ T cells, or bulk PBMC T cells (not recorded which). The chain links TRBV5-1 to TRBJ1-4; the D gene TCRdb calls, TRBD1, cannot be checked with no DNA. The TCR comes from a woman aged 18 to 75 in good health. CDR3 protein: CASARQGEEKLFF. Complete variable domain (other parts from reference TRBV5-1 and TRBJ1-4): KAGVTQTPRYLIKTRGQQVTLSCSPISGHRSVSWYQQTPGQGLQFLFEYFSETQRNKGNFPGRFSGRQFSNSRSEMNVSTLELGDSALYLCASARQGEEKLFFGSGTQLSVL.